Following are 30 T cell receptor beta chains from one sample sequenced in a study of T cell responses to AZD1222 COVID-19 vaccine (dated by TCRdb to about 2021). The intended sense of this specimen's time point label: about 28 days (+/-7) after the second vaccine dose. Receptor libraries were prepared by the immunoSEQ multiplex PCR assay. Imported from immuneACCESS, the table was reduced by TCRdb to in-frame sequences with V and J called. These copies leave out some clones; in studies compared against another copy, an unresolved V gene accounts for under half, and the cause of the remainder is not known. The sample yields 95,000 to 130,000 clones; roughly 92% were counted once. 1.5% to 2% of the sample belongs to the ten largest clones. Here the sequenced sample was peripheral blood, taken 28 days after the second AZD1222 dose. The receptors come from an adult who received the AZD1222 COVID-19 vaccine.

The rearrangement links TRBV5-5 to TRBJ2-1; D possibly uses TRBD1 or TRBD2 (5 bases each). Between the trimmed V and J ends, which lost 4 bases and 4 bases, there was a span of 18 bases. The CDR3 spans 16 residues. The germline gives CDR1 SGHKS, CDR2 YYEKEE (reference sequence). CDR3 DNA: TGTGCCAGCAGCAAGTATACCGGGACGGAGTACAATGAGCAGTTCTTC. Translating it yields CASSKYTGTEYNEQFF.

This clone came up once. The chain couples TRBV27 to TRBJ2-5; possible D gene TRBD2, 5 bases. The CDR3 is 14 amino acids. Trimming stripped 3 bases from V and 4 bases from J, with 12 bases between. CDR1 is MNHEY, CDR2 SMNVEV, per germline (reference sequence). The CDR3, as DNA: TGTGCCAGCAGTTTTACACTAGATGGAGAGACCCAGTACTTC. Translated, it gives CASSFTLDGETQYF.

This sequence joins TRBV9 and TRBJ1-5; D call uncertain. The CDR3 totals 16 residues. Trimming removed 5 bases from V and 0 bases from J, with 15 bases in between. Germline CDR1 is SGDLS and CDR2 is YYNGEE. The chain's CDR3 is CASSAGGGISNQPQHF. The CDR3 DNA sequence: TGTGCCAGCAGTGCCGGTGGCGGAATTAGCAATCAGCCCCAGCATTTT.

The genes are TRBV7-6 and TRBJ1-5; D is undetermined. Per the germline V gene, CDR1 is SGHVS and CDR2 is FNYEAQ. V was cut by 8 bases and J by 4 bases, with 9 bases left in between. This CDR3 is 12 amino acids long. The CDR3, as DNA: TGTGCCAGCGGCTCGGGAAATCAGCCCCAGCATTTT. Protein product: CASGSGNQPQHF.

This chain uses TRBV6-5 with TRBJ2-7; 10 nucleotides agree with TRBD2. The V and J ends lost 2 bases and 6 bases, in that order; junction bases with no gene match: 10. The CDR3 has 16 residues. The germline gives CDR1 MNHEY, CDR2 SVGAGI. Here the CDR3 DNA reads TGTGCCAGCAGTTACACGAGCGGGAGGGCCCTCGCCGAGCAGTACTTC. This codes for CASSYTSGRALAEQYF.

The chain couples TRBV6-5 to TRBJ2-7, with a tentative D call TRBD2 (5 bases). From germline, CDR1 is MNHEY and CDR2 SVGAGI. CDR3 length: 14 amino acids. V lost 0 bases and J 5 bases, leaving 11 bases between the germline ends. In DNA, the CDR3 is TGTGCCAGCAGTTACTCGGGAGCAGACGACGAGCAGTACTTC. This gives the protein CASSYSGADDEQYF.

The rearrangement uses TRBV29-1 and TRBJ2-7; TRBD1 or TRBD2 may be the D gene (5 bases each). V was trimmed by 0 bases and J by 6 bases, leaving 18 bases between them. The germline V gene encodes CDR1 SQVTM and CDR2 ANQGSEA. The CDR3 consists of 15 residues. In nucleotides, the CDR3 is TGCAGCGTTGAAGAAGCTCGGGACCCAGGCCCCGAGCAGTACTTC. Translation gives CSVEEARDPGPEQYF.

The rearrangement uses TRBV28 and TRBJ1-6, with a weak D call TRBD1 (6 bases). The V and J ends lost 3 bases and 4 bases respectively, with 16 bases between them. The CDR3 runs 17 residues. Germline values: CDR1 MDHEN, CDR2 SYDVKM. Here the CDR3 DNA reads TGTGCCAGCAGTTTTTCGGGACGGACAGCGTATAATTCACCCCTCCACTTT. As protein: CASSFSGRTAYNSPLHF.

This chain uses TRBV6-5 with TRBJ2-7, with 7 positions matching TRBD1. From germline, CDR1 is MNHEY and CDR2 SVGAGI. Germline trimming cut 5 bases from V and 3 bases from J; bases unmatched to any gene: 10. The CDR3 is 15 residues long. This chain's CDR3 is CASSRGTHRGYEQYF. CDR3 sequence (DNA): TGTGCCAGCAGTAGGGGCACTCACAGGGGCTACGAGCAGTACTTC.

Turning to this clone: Other nucleotide sequences in the sample specify the same CDR3. The rearrangement joins TRBV6-5 to TRBJ1-6, with 8 bases identical to TRBD1. CDR3 length: 14 amino acids. Germline V gene sequence: CDR1 MNHEY, CDR2 SVGAGI. Trimming removed 4 bases from V and 8 bases from J; junction bases left unmatched: 4. DNA for the CDR3: TGTGCCAGCAGTTCCGGGACAGGTTATTCACCCCTCCACTTT. Protein product: CASSSGTGYSPLHF.

The chain couples TRBV5-8 to TRBJ1-3, with D tentatively TRBD1 (5 bases). Germline CDR1 reads SGHTS; CDR2 reads YDEGEE. V lost 1 base and J 2 bases, leaving 10 bases between the germline ends. The CDR3 extends over 15 amino acids. CDR3 in DNA: TGTGCCAGCAGCTTGCGTAGGGGACCTGGAAACACCATATATTTT. This encodes CASSLRRGPGNTIYF.

This rearrangement joins TRBV28 to TRBJ2-7, with 7 bases fitting TRBD1. This CDR3 comprises 14 residues. J was trimmed by 3 bases and V by 5 bases; bases with no gene match: 7. Germline V gives CDR1 MDHEN, CDR2 SYDVKM. The CDR3 sequence: CASSLDRAVYEQYF. The CDR3 DNA follows: TGTGCCAGCAGTCTTGACAGGGCCGTCTACGAGCAGTACTTC.

The J gene is TRBJ2-2, the V gene TRBV5-8; D possibly corresponds to TRBD2 (5 bases). CDR3 length equals 16 residues. V shed 1 base and J shed 0 bases, with 10 bases lying between them. The germline V gene encodes CDR1 SGHTS and CDR2 YDEGEE. For the CDR3, the DNA is TGTGCCAGCAGCTTGCGCCTAGCAGCGAACACCGGGGAGCTGTTTTTT. As protein: CASSLRLAANTGELFF.

V gene TRBV30 combines with J gene TRBJ1-5; no clear D. The V end lost 0 bases, the J end lost 4 bases, and 13 bases lay between the germline ends. Germline assignment: CDR1 GTSNPN and CDR2 SVGIG (reference sequence). The CDR3 totals 15 residues. The CDR3 loop is CAWSVPRWGNQPQHF. CDR3 DNA sequence: TGTGCCTGGAGTGTTCCCAGGTGGGGAAATCAGCCCCAGCATTTT.

CDR3 nucleotides: TGTGCCAGCAGCGAGGGGACAGCTCAAGAGACCCAGTACTTC. This encodes CASSEGTAQETQYF. This chain joins TRBV7-2 and TRBJ2-5; TRBD1 agrees at 7 bases. This CDR3 is built from 14 residues. Looked up from germline, CDR1 is SGHTA and CDR2 is FQGNSA. The V and J ends lost 5 bases and 2 bases, in that order; junction bases with no gene match: 5.

V is TRBV11-2 and J is TRBJ2-4; possible D gene TRBD2, 6 bases. The V gene lost 3 bases and the J gene lost 0 bases, with 18 bases spanning the gap. This CDR3 comprises 18 residues. Germline V CDR1 and CDR2: SGHAT, FQNNGV. The DNA of the CDR3 is TGTGCCAGCAGCTTTATTGTGGTAGCGGATCTAGCCAAAAACATTCAGTACTTC. Amino acid sequence: CASSFIVVADLAKNIQYF.

The chain carries TRBV28 and TRBJ1-2, with D hard to call. Germline CDR1 reads MDHEN; CDR2 reads SYDVKM. This CDR3 contains 14 residues. V lost 5 bases, J lost 5 bases, and 15 bases lay in between. The CDR3 coding sequence is TGTGCCAGCAGTCTAGCTGGAGTCGGGTATGGCTACACCTTC. Translated: CASSLAGVGYGYTF.

Remarks on this clone: Other DNA sequences in this sample translate to the same CDR3. This chain connects TRBV28 to TRBJ1-2; no reliable D call. The V end was cut by 4 bases, the J end by 5 bases, with 5 bases between. Germline lookup yields CDR1 MDHEN and CDR2 SYDVKM. The CDR3 covers 11 residues. CDR3 coding DNA: TGTGCCAGCAGTTCAAATTATGGCTACACCTTC. Its translation: CASSSNYGYTF.

The rearrangement uses TRBV5-1 and TRBJ2-1; D might be TRBD2 (6 bases). CDR1 and CDR2 from the germline V gene are SGHRS and YFSETQ. CDR3 length: 14 amino acids. Trimming left V 7 bases short and J 3 bases short, with 14 bases between. The CDR3 sequence is CASSGVADYNEQFF. The CDR3 DNA sequence: TGCGCCAGCTCGGGGGTAGCGGACTACAATGAGCAGTTCTTC.

The chain couples TRBV4-1 to TRBJ2-7, with 8 bases identical to TRBD1. The CDR3 contains 16 residues. The ends lost 3 bases at V and 3 bases at J; junction bases unmatched: 10. From germline, CDR1 is MGHRA and CDR2 YSYEKL. The CDR3 spells CASSQVQGASVYEQYF. CDR3 nucleotide sequence: TGCGCCAGCAGCCAGGTCCAGGGGGCGTCGGTCTACGAGCAGTACTTC.

The chain employs TRBV18 and TRBJ2-6; D not resolved. Trimming shortened V by 1 base and J by 3 bases, and 10 bases separated the two germline ends. From germline, CDR1 is KGHSH and CDR2 LQKENI. CDR3 length equals 16 residues. CDR3 region: CASSPRIGDGANVLTF. CDR3 bases: TGTGCCAGCTCACCACGGATTGGGGATGGGGCCAACGTCCTGACTTTC.

The CDR3 nucleotides read TGTGCCAGCAGGCCGGGACAGGGGGCGGATGGCTACACCTTC. It translates to CASRPGQGADGYTF. The chain uses TRBV2 and TRBJ1-2; 12 nucleotides match TRBD1. The germline gives CDR1 SNHLY, CDR2 FYNNEI. The CDR3 extends over 14 amino acids. V lost 6 bases to trimming and J lost 6 bases; unmatched junction nucleotides: 5.

J is TRBJ1-1 and V is TRBV7-9; D is unclear. V lost 4 bases, J lost 8 bases, and 14 bases lay in between. The CDR3 runs 13 residues. Germline V gives CDR1 SEHNR, CDR2 FQNEAQ (reference sequence). The DNA for the CDR3 is TGTGCCAGCAGCTCAAGGGTGAGTGAAGAAGCTTTCTTT. Translation: CASSSRVSEEAFF.

The V and J genes are TRBV5-1 and TRBJ2-2; no clear D gene. Germline-derived CDR1 and CDR2 are SGHRS and YFSETQ. There are 16 residues in the CDR3. Trimming removed 0 bases from V and 0 bases from J, with 9 bases in between. In DNA form, the CDR3 reads TGCGCCAGCAGCTTGGAGACTTGGGCGAACACCGGGGAGCTGTTTTTT. Residues: CASSLETWANTGELFF.

The chain is built from TRBV6-5 and TRBJ1-5; 8 nucleotides align to TRBD1. The J segment lost 7 bases and the V segment lost 6 bases, leaving 11 bases of the junction unmatched. In germline, CDR1 is MNHEY, CDR2 SVGAGI. This CDR3 is 15 amino acids long. CDR3 in DNA: TGTGCCAGCAGCTTGGACCAGGGGGCGGGACAGCCCCAGCATTTT. This gives the protein CASSLDQGAGQPQHF.

CDR3 sequence: CASSLTTAGELFF. Here the CDR3 DNA reads TGTGCCAGCAGTTTAACTACAGCCGGGGAGCTGTTTTTT. The J gene is TRBJ2-2, the V gene TRBV27; D unclear. CDR1 and CDR2 (germline): MNHEY, SMNVEV (reference sequence). V shed 2 bases and J shed 6 bases, with 7 bases lying between them. The CDR3 spans 13 residues.

J is TRBJ2-2 and V is TRBV10-1; TRBD2 matches at 8 bases. The length of the CDR3 is 15 residues. V shed 5 bases, J shed 5 bases, and the junction held 7 bases outside the gene matches. CDR1 WNHNN and CDR2 SYGVQD come from the germline V gene (reference sequence). As DNA, the CDR3 is TGCGCCAGCAGTTCCGGGACTAGATTAACCGGGGAGCTGTTTTTT. Translated: CASSSGTRLTGELFF.

The V gene is TRBV9, the J gene TRBJ1-1; 7 bases are shared with TRBD1. The CDR3 has 17 residues. The germline gives CDR1 SGDLS, CDR2 YYNGEE. V trimming: 3 bases; J trimming: 1 base; junction bases outside the gene matches: 12. In nucleotides, the CDR3 is TGTGCCAGCAGCGCCTACCGGGACAGCGAAACGAACACTGAAGCTTTCTTT. Translation gives CASSAYRDSETNTEAFF.

The chain employs TRBV3-1 (or the pseudogene TRBV3-2) and TRBJ2-7; D is ambiguous. From germline, CDR1 is LGHDT and CDR2 YNNKEL (reference sequence). The CDR3 is 14 residues long. V shed 0 bases and J shed 3 bases, with 9 bases lying between them. The CDR3 DNA is TGTGCCAGCAGCCAAGATATGGGCAGCTACGAGCAGTACTTC. It encodes CASSQDMGSYEQYF.

This clone was seen once. V usage is TRBV27 and J usage is TRBJ1-1, with 8 bases lining up with TRBD1. This CDR3 comprises 14 residues. J lost 6 bases, V lost 3 bases, and 6 bases had no gene match. Germline V CDR1 and CDR2: MNHEY, SMNVEV (reference sequence). CDR3 protein: CASSFPGQGSEAFF. CDR3 nucleotide sequence: TGTGCCAGCAGTTTCCCTGGACAGGGCTCTGAAGCTTTCTTT.